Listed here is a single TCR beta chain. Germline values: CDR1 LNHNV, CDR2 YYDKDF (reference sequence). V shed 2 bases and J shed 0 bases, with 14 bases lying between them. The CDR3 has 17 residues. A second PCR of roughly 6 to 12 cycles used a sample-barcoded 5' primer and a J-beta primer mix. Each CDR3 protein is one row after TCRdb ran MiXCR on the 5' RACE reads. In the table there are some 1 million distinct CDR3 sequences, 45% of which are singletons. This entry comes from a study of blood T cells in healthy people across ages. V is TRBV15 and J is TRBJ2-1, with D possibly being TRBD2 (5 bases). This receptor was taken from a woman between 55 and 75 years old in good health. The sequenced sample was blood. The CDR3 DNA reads TGTGCCACCAGCAGAATGGGAGAAGCGCGCTCCTACAATGAGCAGTTCTTC. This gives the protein CATSRMGEARSYNEQFF. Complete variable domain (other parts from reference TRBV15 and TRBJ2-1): DAMVIQNPRYQVTQFGKPVTLSCSQTLNHNVMYWYQQKSSQAPKLLFHYYDKDFNNEADTPDNFQSRRPNTSFCFLDIRSPGLGDTAMYLCATSRMGEARSYNEQFFGPGTRLTVL.